The 10 T cell receptor beta chains below come from one sample, sequenced in a study of cytomegalovirus exposure and HLA in healthy donors. This PCR relied on a set of 60 Vbeta primers and 13 Jbeta primers. Assay: immunoSEQ multiplex PCR; the TCRdb copy retains only in-frame clones and omits some. The table records 190,000 or so clones, 80% of them present only once. Sequenced sample: PBMCs. All receptors come from a boy aged 10-17 years in good health and CMV-seronegative.

This rearrangement joins TRBV5-8 to TRBJ2-7; TRBD2 matches 14 bases. The CDR3 totals 15 residues. Trimming removed 4 bases from V and 5 bases from J; junction bases left unmatched: 5. Germline V CDR1 and CDR2: SGHTS, YDEGEE. CDR3 loop: CASSPGLAGVHEQYF. CDR3 sequence (DNA): TGTGCCAGCAGCCCGGGACTAGCGGGAGTCCACGAGCAGTACTTC.

The chain combines TRBV4-2 with TRBJ2-1; TRBD2 aligns across 7 bases. Germline trimming cut 0 bases from V and 2 bases from J; bases unmatched to any gene: 7. The CDR3 covers 17 residues. Germline V gene sequence: CDR1 LGHNA, CDR2 YNFKEQ. Here the CDR3 reads CASSQDYRDYTYNEQFF. DNA for the CDR3: TGTGCCAGCAGCCAAGACTACCGGGACTACACCTACAATGAGCAGTTCTTC.

The chain employs TRBV7-2 and TRBJ1-2; D is possibly TRBD1 (5 bases). Germline CDR1 SGHTA, CDR2 FQGNSA. V lost 1 base to trimming and J lost 5 bases, with 14 bases between them. There are 15 residues in the CDR3. CDR3 in amino acids: CASSLGVGQKYGYTF. The CDR3 DNA follows: TGTGCCAGCAGCTTAGGGGTGGGGCAGAAGTATGGCTACACCTTC.

This clone occurred once. The rearrangement joins TRBV28 to TRBJ2-1, with D perhaps matching TRBD2 (5 bases). This CDR3 region has 13 residues. V was pared by 3 bases and J by 8 bases, with 11 bases between. CDR1 and CDR2 from the germline V gene are MDHEN and SYDVKM. CDR3 DNA sequence: TGTGCCAGCAGTTTCAACCCCGGGGATGAGCAGTTCTTC. This gives the protein CASSFNPGDEQFF. The full variable domain, in which reference TRBV28 and TRBJ2-1 provide the parts outside the CDR3, is DVKVTQSSRYLVKRTGEKVFLECVQDMDHENMFWYRQDPGLGLRLIYFSYDVKMKEKGDIPEGYSVSREKKERFSLILESASTNQTSMYLCASSFNPGDEQFFGPGTRLTVL.

The chain is built from TRBV5-4 and TRBJ2-1; 8 positions agree with TRBD2. Trimming removed 4 bases from V and 0 bases from J; junction bases left unmatched: 18. CDR3 length: 20 amino acids. In germline, CDR1 is SGHNT, CDR2 YYREEE (reference sequence). The CDR3 sequence: CASSVGPAGVVGLSYNEQFF. DNA of the CDR3: TGTGCCAGCAGCGTAGGACCAGCGGGAGTTGTTGGGCTCTCCTACAATGAGCAGTTCTTC.

This sequence joins TRBV7-9 and TRBJ2-7, with 7 bases fitting TRBD1. V shed 2 bases and J 3 bases; nucleotides not matched to a gene: 1. The CDR3 totals 13 residues. Germline CDR1 and CDR2: SEHNR and FQNEAQ (reference sequence). The CDR3, as DNA: TGTGCCAGCAGCTTAAGACAGGGCTACGAGCAGTACTTC. Its protein is CASSLRQGYEQYF. The full variable domain, completed using reference TRBV7-9 and TRBJ2-7, is DTGVSQNPRHKITKRGQNVTFRCDPISEHNRLYWYRQTLGQGPEFLTYFQNEAQLEKSRLLSDRFSAERPKGSFSTLEIQRTEQGDSAMYLCASSLRQGYEQYFGPGTRLTVT.

V usage is TRBV27 and J usage is TRBJ2-3; 9 positions match TRBD1. The J segment lost 1 base and the V segment lost 7 bases, leaving 6 bases of the junction unmatched. The CDR3 is 15 residues long. Germline V CDR1 and CDR2: MNHEY, SMNVEV (reference sequence). The CDR3 reads CASTVQGARTDTQYF. In nucleotides, the CDR3 is TGTGCCAGCACAGTACAGGGGGCCCGCACAGATACGCAGTATTTT.

The genes are TRBV5-5 and TRBJ2-1, with D perhaps matching TRBD1 (6 bases). V lost 7 bases and J lost 3, with 17 bases in between. This CDR3 region has 15 residues. CDR1 and CDR2 from the germline V gene are SGHKS and YYEKEE (reference sequence). Here the CDR3 DNA reads TGTGCCAGCGATTCGACAGGAGATCGCTACAATGAGCAGTTCTTC. It is translated as CASDSTGDRYNEQFF. Combining the CDR3 with reference TRBV5-5 and TRBJ2-1 gives the whole variable domain DAGVTQSPTHLIKTRGQQVTLRCSPISGHKSVSWYQQVLGQGPQFIFQYYEKEERGRGNFPDRFSARQFPNYSSELNVNALLLGDSALYLCASDSTGDRYNEQFFGPGTRLTVL.

The genes are TRBV7-9 and TRBJ1-6; D gene unclear. CDR1 and CDR2 (germline): SEHNR, FQNEAQ (reference sequence). The CDR3 has 16 amino acids. Trimming removed 2 bases from V and 0 bases from J, with 8 bases in between. This CDR3 reads CASSLRLSSYNSPLHF. The CDR3 region has the DNA TGTGCCAGCAGCTTACGACTGAGCTCCTATAATTCACCCCTCCACTTT.

This clone showed up just a few times. The V and J genes are TRBV27 and TRBJ2-1; tentative D call: TRBD1 (7 bases). Trimming removed 6 bases from V and 7 bases from J, with 22 bases in between. Germline-derived CDR1 and CDR2 are MNHEY and SMNVEV (reference sequence). This CDR3 has 16 amino acids. The DNA of the CDR3 is TGTGCCAGCAGGGGGACAGTGATCCTCCGGGAGAATGAGCAGTTCTTC. It encodes CASRGTVILRENEQFF.